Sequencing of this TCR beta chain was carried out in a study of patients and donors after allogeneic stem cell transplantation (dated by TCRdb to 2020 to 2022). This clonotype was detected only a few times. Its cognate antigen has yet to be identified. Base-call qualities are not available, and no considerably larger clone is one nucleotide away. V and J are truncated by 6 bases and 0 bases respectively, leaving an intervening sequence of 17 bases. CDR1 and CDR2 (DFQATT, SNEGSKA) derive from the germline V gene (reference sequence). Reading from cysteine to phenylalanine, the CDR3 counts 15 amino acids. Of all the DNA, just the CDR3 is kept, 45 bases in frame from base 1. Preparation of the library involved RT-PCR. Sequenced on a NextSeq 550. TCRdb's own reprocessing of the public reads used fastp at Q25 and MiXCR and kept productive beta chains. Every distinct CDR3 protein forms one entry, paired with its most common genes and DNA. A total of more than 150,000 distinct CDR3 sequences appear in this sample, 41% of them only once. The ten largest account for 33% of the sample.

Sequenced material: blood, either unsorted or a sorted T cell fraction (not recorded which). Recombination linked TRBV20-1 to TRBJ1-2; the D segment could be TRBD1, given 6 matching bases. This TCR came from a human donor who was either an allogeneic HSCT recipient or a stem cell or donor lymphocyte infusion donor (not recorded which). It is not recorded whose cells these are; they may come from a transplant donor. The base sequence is TGCAGTGCCCCAGACAGGACCAGAACTAACTATGGCTACACCTTC. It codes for CSAPDRTRTNYGYTF.